Listed below are T cell receptor beta chains from one sample, sequenced in a study of CD8+ T cells in alopecia areata. Measured with immunoSEQ multiplex PCR; TCRdb has only the in-frame clones, and not every one. The table lists about 270,000 clones, about three fifths of them singletons, with around 0.84% in the top ten. The specimen was CD4+ T cells sorted from blood, collected around week 54, from a patient treated with tofacitinib. These TCRs come from a human donor with alopecia areata. The CDR3 runs from the conserved cysteine through the conserved F or W. Fields, in order: D gene, V gene, clone size, J gene, CDR3 length, CDR3 DNA, CDR3 protein. D genes are given only for firm matches. Size is omitted from some rows. Given values are once, few, many or a class for expanded clones.

TRBD1	TRBV7-7	NA	TRBJ2-2	15	TGTGCTAGCAGCCAAGGGACAGCGAACACCGGGGAGCTGTTTTTT	CASSQGTANTGELFF
NA	TRBV11-1	few	TRBJ2-6	15	TGTGCCAGCAGCTTATCTCGCGCTGGGGCCAACGTCCTGACTTTC	CASSLSRAGANVLTF
NA	TRBV30	NA	TRBJ2-7	13	TGTGCCTGGAGTGGGGGGGTCTCCTACGAGCAGTACTTC	CAWSGGVSYEQYF
NA	TRBV29-1	NA	TRBJ1-3	15	TGCAGCGTTGTAATGGTCGGGAGCTCTGGAAACACCATATATTTT	CSVVMVGSSGNTIYF
NA	TRBV7-9	once	TRBJ1-1	12	TGTGCCAGCAGCTTAGCAGGGTCCGAAGCTTTCTTT	CASSLAGSEAFF
NA	TRBV19	NA	TRBJ1-5	14	TGTGCCAGTAGTTGGACAGCGGGGGATCAGCCCCAGCATTTT	CASSWTAGDQPQHF
NA	TRBV7-2	few	TRBJ2-4	13	TGTGCCAGCAGCTTAGGCGAGGGAAACATTCAGTACTTC	CASSLGEGNIQYF
NA	TRBV9	once	TRBJ2-1	14	TGTGCCAGCAGCATCCGACAGGAGTACAATGAGCAGTTCTTC	CASSIRQEYNEQFF
NA	TRBV6-6	many	TRBJ1-5	15	TGTGCCAGCAGTTTCAACCAGGGGCGCAATCAGCCCCAGCATTTT	CASSFNQGRNQPQHF
TRBD1	TRBV29-1	NA	TRBJ1-1	14	TGCAGCGACACCACAGGGGGCGCGAGCACTGAAGCTTTCTTT	CSDTTGGASTEAFF
TRBD1	TRBV2	NA	TRBJ1-5	13	TGTGCCAGCTTGGAGGGGGCGGATCAGCCCCAGCATTTT	CASLEGADQPQHF
TRBD1	TRBV9	NA	TRBJ1-2	13	TGTGCCAGCAGCGACAGGGGAAAAGGGGGCTACACCTTC	CASSDRGKGGYTF
NA	TRBV18	NA	TRBJ1-1	14	TGTGCCAGCTCACCAGGCCGCGGGAACACTGAAGCTTTCTTT	CASSPGRGNTEAFF
TRBD1	TRBV7-8	NA	TRBJ1-2	15	TGTGCCAGCAGCTCTGCCGGGACAGGGAACTATGGCTACACCTTC	CASSSAGTGNYGYTF
TRBD2	TRBV7-2	NA	TRBJ2-5	14	TGTGCCATCTCAACCGGCGGGGGGAAAGAGACCCAGTACTTC	CAISTGGGKETQYF
NA	TRBV10-3	NA	TRBJ2-3	14	TGTGCCATCAGTCTAGCGAGGGGGGCAGATACGCAGTATTTT	CAISLARGADTQYF
NA	TRBV27	NA	TRBJ1-4	14	TGTGCCAGCACCCGAATGGGGTTTTTTGAAAAACTGTTTTTT	CASTRMGFFEKLFF
NA	TRBV29-1	few	TRBJ2-1	12	TGCAGCGTTGAATTCCACAGCAATGAGCAGTTCTTC	CSVEFHSNEQFF
NA	TRBV2	NA	TRBJ1-1	12	TGTGCCAGCTCCAACGGTGCCACTGAAGCTTTCTTT	CASSNGATEAFF
NA	TRBV7-6	NA	TRBJ1-6	13	TGTGCCAGCAGTCAAATGAATAATTCACCCCTCCACTTT	CASSQMNNSPLHF
NA	TRBV30	few	TRBJ2-3	13	TGTGCCTGGAGGGAAGGGACAAGGGATACGCAGTATTTT	CAWREGTRDTQYF
TRBD2	TRBV6-5	once	TRBJ2-5	15	TGTGCCAGCGGCTGGGGGGGAAGTCTGCAGGAGACCCAGTACTTC	CASGWGGSLQETQYF
TRBD2	TRBV25-1	NA	TRBJ2-1	16	TGTGCCAGCAGCGTAGACGCGAGCGGGGGCTACAATGAGCAGTTCTTC	CASSVDASGGYNEQFF
NA	TRBV30	NA	TRBJ2-7	14	TGTGCCTGGAGTGTATACAAACCCGGGGGCGAGCAGTACTTC	CAWSVYKPGGEQYF
TRBD1	TRBV29-1	few	TRBJ2-2	15	TGCAGCGCCCGAACAGGGGGCGACCCCGACGGGGAGCTGTTTTTT	CSARTGGDPDGELFF
NA	TRBV5-1	NA	TRBJ2-5	12	TGCGCCAGCAGCTACGACGGAGAGACCCAGTACTTC	CASSYDGETQYF
NA	TRBV29-1	NA	TRBJ2-1	13	TGCAGCGTTGAAATGGGATGGGGCACTGAGCAGTTCTTC	CSVEMGWGTEQFF
NA	TRBV20-1	NA	TRBJ2-1	10	TGCAGTGCTTATAACAATGAGCAGTTCTTC	CSAYNNEQFF
TRBD1	TRBV25-1	NA	TRBJ1-6	15	TGTGCCAGCAGTGACCTCCCACAGGGGTATTCACCCCTCCACTTT	CASSDLPQGYSPLHF
NA	TRBV30	NA	TRBJ1-1	13	TGTGCCGGAAGACTGGGGGGCAACACTGAAGCTTTCTTT	CAGRLGGNTEAFF
NA	TRBV5-1	NA	TRBJ1-6	16	TGCGCCAGCAGCTTGGCGGACGGATCGACTAATTCACCCCTCCACTTT	CASSLADGSTNSPLHF
NA	TRBV29-1	once	TRBJ2-7	10	TGCAGCGCCGGTTTGGACGAGCAGTACTTC	CSAGLDEQYF
NA	TRBV5-1	NA	TRBJ2-7	15	TGCGCCAGCCGACCCGCGCCCGGGGGGCCCTACGAGCAGTACTTC	CASRPAPGGPYEQYF
TRBD2	TRBV7-8	many	TRBJ2-7	15	TGTGCCAGCAGCTTGGCGAGCGGGATAGATCTTCGGCAGTACTTC	CASSLASGIDLRQYF
NA	TRBV5-1	NA	TRBJ1-1	14	TGCGCCAGCAGTAGTCAAGGGATGAACACTGAAGCTTTCTTT	CASSSQGMNTEAFF
NA	TRBV2	NA	TRBJ1-1	13	TGTGCCAGCAGTGAGACTACGGGGACTGAAGCTTTCTTT	CASSETTGTEAFF
NA	TRBV6-5	NA	TRBJ1-1	15	TGTGCCAGCAGTTACTCCGAGAACATGAACACTGAAGCTTTCTTT	CASSYSENMNTEAFF
TRBD2	TRBV5-6	NA	TRBJ2-7	14	TGTGCCAGCAGCTGGACTAGCGGGAGCTACGAGCAGTACTTC	CASSWTSGSYEQYF
TRBD1	TRBV30	once	TRBJ1-2	12	TGTGCCTGGATCGGGACAGGGGATGGCTACACCTTC	CAWIGTGDGYTF
TRBD1	TRBV2	few	TRBJ2-1	14	TGTGCCAGCAGTGGACAGGGCGCCTACAATGAGCAGTTCTTC	CASSGQGAYNEQFF
NA	TRBV11-2	NA	TRBJ1-1	13	TGTGCCAGCAGCTTAGACGTCGAGACTGAAGCTTTCTTT	CASSLDVETEAFF
NA	TRBV4-2	NA	TRBJ1-1	13	TGTGCCAGCAGCCAAGGGGGCCAAGCTGAAGCTTTCTTT	CASSQGGQAEAFF
NA	TRBV7-3	NA	TRBJ2-6	16	TGTGCCAGCAGCCCACAGGTATCCTCTGGGGCCAACGTCCTGACTTTC	CASSPQVSSGANVLTF
TRBD2	TRBV11-1	NA	TRBJ2-5	13	TGTGCCAGCTCCCCCGTCCGGGGGGGGACCCAGTACTTC	CASSPVRGGTQYF
NA	TRBV7-2	NA	TRBJ2-6	16	TGTGCCAGCAGCTTAGTGACAGGCTCTGGGGCCAACGTCCTGACTTTC	CASSLVTGSGANVLTF
TRBD1	TRBV19	NA	TRBJ1-2	15	TGTGCCAGCTCGTCGACAGGGGCTAGTAACTATGGCTACACCTTC	CASSSTGASNYGYTF
NA	TRBV30	NA	TRBJ1-1	11	TGTGCCTGGACTGAGTACACTGAAGCTTTCTTT	CAWTEYTEAFF
NA	TRBV14	NA	TRBJ2-3	14	TGTGCCAGCAGCCAATGGGGGAACACAGATACGCAGTATTTT	CASSQWGNTDTQYF